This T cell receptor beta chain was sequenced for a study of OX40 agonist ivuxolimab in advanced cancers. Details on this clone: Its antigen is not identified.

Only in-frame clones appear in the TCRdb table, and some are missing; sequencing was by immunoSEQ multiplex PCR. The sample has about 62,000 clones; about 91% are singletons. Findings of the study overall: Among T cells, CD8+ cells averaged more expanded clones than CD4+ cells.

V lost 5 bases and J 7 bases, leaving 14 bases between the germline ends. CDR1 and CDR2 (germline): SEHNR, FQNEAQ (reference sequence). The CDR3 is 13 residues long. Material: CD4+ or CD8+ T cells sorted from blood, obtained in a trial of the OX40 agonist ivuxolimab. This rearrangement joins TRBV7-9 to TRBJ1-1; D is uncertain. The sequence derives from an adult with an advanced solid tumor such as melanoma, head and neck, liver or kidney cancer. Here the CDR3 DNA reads TGTGCCAGCAGCCCCTCCCTCACCGTTGAAGCTTTCTTT. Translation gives CASSPSLTVEAFF.